This passage covers 32 T cell receptor beta chains from one sample sequenced in a study of blood T cell repertoires in COVID-19. Data came from immunoSEQ multiplex PCR; TCRdb stores just in-frame clones and leaves some out. This sample yields about 150,000 clones, of which about four fifths are seen a single time; approximately 8.7% belongs to the top ten. What was sequenced was peripheral blood. The origin of the receptors is a woman in her sixties or seventies with active or convalescent COVID-19.

The chain carries TRBV6-1 and TRBJ2-2; 9 bases fit TRBD2. The V and J ends lost 4 bases and 4 bases, in that order; junction bases with no gene match: 7. The CDR3 length is 16 residues. Germline V gives CDR1 MNHNS, CDR2 SASEGT. DNA of the CDR3: TGTGCCAGCAGTGTATCAGCGGGGGGATTCACCGGGGAGCTGTTTTTT. Residues: CASSVSAGGFTGELFF.

V usage is TRBV2 and J usage is TRBJ2-3, with D tentatively TRBD2 (6 bases). Per germline, CDR1 SNHLY and CDR2 FYNNEI. This CDR3 comprises 14 residues. V lost 6 bases and J lost 2, with 12 bases in between. CDR3 protein: CASSGLAVTDTQYF. In DNA form, the CDR3 reads TGTGCCAGCAGCGGATTAGCGGTCACAGATACGCAGTATTTT. Full variable domain (missing parts from reference TRBV2 and TRBJ2-3): EPEVTQTPSHQVTQMGQEVILRCVPISNHLYFYWYRQILGQKVEFLVSFYNNEISEKSEIFDDQFSVERPDGSNFTLKIRSTKLEDSAMYFCASSGLAVTDTQYFGPGTRLTVL.

This clone has a single count. The chain couples TRBV19 to TRBJ2-1; 7 nucleotides agree with TRBD2. Germline V gives CDR1 LNHDA, CDR2 SQIVND (reference sequence). The CDR3 contains 19 residues. V lost 6 bases to trimming and J lost 2 bases; unmatched junction nucleotides: 19. For the CDR3, the DNA is TGTGCCAGTAGCCCCGGGGGAGGGCGCTGGGGTAGCCCCTACAATGAGCAGTTCTTC. Amino acids: CASSPGGGRWGSPYNEQFF.

This clone was observed a single time. This rearrangement joins TRBV11-3 to TRBJ2-1; D not certain. Trimming stripped 2 bases from V and 10 bases from J, with 18 bases between. The germline V gene has CDR1 SGHNT and CDR2 YENEEA. The CDR3 has 15 amino acids. The CDR3 nucleotides read TGTGCCAGCAGCTTATTGAGTAGCCGGCTCGACGAGCAGTTCTTC. This encodes CASSLLSSRLDEQFF.

V and J are TRBV7-2 and TRBJ2-5; a weak D match, TRBD1 (6 bases). CDR1 SGHTA and CDR2 FQGNSA come from the germline V gene. Trimming removed 2 bases at V and 2 bases at J, with 9 bases between. The CDR3 covers 14 residues. CDR3 sequence reads: CASSLSRGQETQYF. The CDR3 DNA follows: TGTGCCAGCAGCTTATCGAGGGGGCAAGAGACCCAGTACTTC. The variable domain in full, completed from reference TRBV7-2 and TRBJ2-5, reads GAGVSQSPSNKVTEKGKDVELRCDPISGHTALYWYRQSLGQGLEFLIYFQGNSAPDKSGLPSDRFSAERTGGSVSTLTIQRTQQEDSAVYLCASSLSRGQETQYFGPGTRLLVL.

Only a few counts were recorded for this clone. The rearrangement links TRBV3-1 (or the pseudogene TRBV3-2) to TRBJ2-3; D may be TRBD1 (7 bases). This CDR3 has 15 amino acids. Trimming took 1 base from V and 6 from J, leaving 14 bases between them. Germline CDR1 reads LGHDT; CDR2 reads YNNKEL (reference sequence). CDR3 bases: TGTGCCAGCAGCCAAGCGACCCCAGGGGGGGATACGCAGTATTTT. Residues: CASSQATPGGDTQYF.

This clone was counted a few times. This chain connects TRBV7-8 to TRBJ2-7; a possible D gene is TRBD1 (5 bases). V lost 3 bases and J lost 7, with 16 bases in between. CDR1 SGHVS and CDR2 FQNEAQ come from the germline V gene. The CDR3 is 14 residues long. In nucleotides, the CDR3 is TGTGCCAGCAGCTTTGCGACAGACTCGCGGGAGCAGTACTTC. Its translation: CASSFATDSREQYF.

This clone was seen a handful of times. This chain links TRBV2 with TRBJ2-5, with 9 bases matching TRBD2. The CDR3 length is 15 residues. Germline V CDR1 and CDR2: SNHLY, FYNNEI. The J segment lost 5 bases and the V segment lost 6 bases, leaving 10 bases of the junction unmatched. The CDR3 is CASRGGTSLWETQYF. The CDR3 bases are TGTGCCAGCAGAGGGGGGACTAGCCTTTGGGAGACCCAGTACTTC.

J is TRBJ2-3 and V is TRBV27; D gene unclear. Trimming cost V 5 bases and J 6 bases, with 6 bases left between them. This CDR3 region has 11 residues. The germline CDR1 and CDR2 sequences are MNHEY and SMNVEV (reference sequence). The CDR3 protein is CASSARDTQYF. CDR3 nucleotides: TGTGCCAGCAGTGCTAGGGATACGCAGTATTTT.

V gene TRBV6-2 or TRBV6-3 combines with J gene TRBJ2-5; 13 bases are shared with TRBD2. Trimming took 5 bases from V and 7 from J; bases not matched to a gene: 7. The CDR3 covers 15 residues. Germline V lookup: CDR1 MNHEY, CDR2 SVGEGT. The CDR3 loop reads CASSIGTSGDGTQYF. The CDR3 DNA sequence: TGTGCCAGCAGTATTGGGACTAGCGGGGATGGGACCCAGTACTTC.

This clone was counted a few times. The V call is TRBV4-3, the J call TRBJ1-2, with a tentative D call TRBD1 (5 bases). Trimming left V 3 bases short and J 8 bases short, with 19 bases between. This CDR3 spans 15 amino acids. Germline assignment: CDR1 LGHNA and CDR2 YSLEER. CDR3 sequence (DNA): TGCGCCAGCAGCCACTCCGGGACTGCACATCGAGGCTACACCTTC. Translation gives CASSHSGTAHRGYTF.

In its sample, this clone was seen once. The DNA of the CDR3 is TGTGCCACCAGCAGTACAGGGTTCGCCTATGGCTACACCTTC. Translated: CATSSTGFAYGYTF. V is TRBV15 and J is TRBJ1-2, with D maybe TRBD1 (6 bases). This CDR3 has 14 amino acids. Germline loops: CDR1 LNHNV, CDR2 YYDKDF (reference sequence). The V gene lost 3 bases and the J gene lost 4 bases, with 12 bases spanning the gap. Full variable domain (remainder filled in from reference TRBV15 and TRBJ1-2): DAMVIQNPRYQVTQFGKPVTLSCSQTLNHNVMYWYQQKSSQAPKLLFHYYDKDFNNEADTPDNFQSRRPNTSFCFLDIRSPGLGDTAMYLCATSSTGFAYGYTFGSGTRLTVV.

The V call is TRBV2, the J call TRBJ1-6; 10 bases map to TRBD1. V shed 6 bases and J 9 bases; nucleotides not matched to a gene: 2. The CDR3 contains 13 residues. Germline V gene data show CDR1 as SNHLY and CDR2 as FYNNEI. CDR3 residues: CASRTGGISPLHF. In nucleotides, the CDR3 is TGTGCCAGCAGGACAGGGGGCATTTCACCCCTCCACTTT.

The chain has TRBV5-4 and TRBJ2-2; 9 nucleotides align to TRBD2. The J segment lost 8 bases and the V segment lost 2 bases, leaving 7 bases of the junction unmatched. Germline CDR1 is SGHNT and CDR2 is YYREEE (reference sequence). The CDR3 spans 15 residues. The DNA of the CDR3 is TGTGCCAGCAGCTTACAGCTAGCGGGGTCGGGGGAGCTGTTTTTT. Amino acid sequence: CASSLQLAGSGELFF.

The chain links TRBV2 to TRBJ2-1, with 10 bases lining up with TRBD2. Germline assignment: CDR1 SNHLY and CDR2 FYNNEI. V gave up 8 bases and J gave up 9 bases; unmatched junction bases: 13. The CDR3 loop spans 15 amino acids. The CDR3 spells CASSLSSGGLLEQFF. CDR3 nucleotides: TGTGCCAGCTCCCTATCTAGCGGGGGCCTACTTGAGCAGTTCTTC.

This clone was found a few times. This rearrangement joins TRBV10-2 to TRBJ2-2, with 9 positions matching TRBD2. The CDR3 is 14 residues long. Germline CDR1 is WSHSY and CDR2 is SAAADI. V shed 7 bases and J 3 bases; nucleotides not matched to a gene: 3. For the CDR3, the DNA is TGCGCCAGCATTGCTAGCGGGGACACCGGGGAGCTGTTTTTT. It encodes CASIASGDTGELFF.

The chain links TRBV5-8 to TRBJ1-2; tentative D call: TRBD1 (5 bases). The CDR3 consists of 14 residues. Per the germline V gene, CDR1 is SGHTS and CDR2 is YDEGEE. Trimming took off 5 bases at V and 2 bases at J, with 13 bases between the two ends. DNA for the CDR3: TGTGCCAGCAGTTACCGCAGGGCAAACTATGGCTACACCTTC. Protein sequence: CASSYRRANYGYTF.

This chain uses TRBV7-3 with TRBJ2-3; D is possibly TRBD2 (5 bases). Trimming cost V 4 bases and J 6 bases, with 17 bases left between them. This CDR3 contains 15 residues. In germline, CDR1 is SGHTA, CDR2 FQGTGA. The CDR3 loop is CASSSGEPGVDTQYF. In nucleotides, the CDR3 is TGTGCCAGCAGCTCCGGCGAGCCCGGGGTGGATACGCAGTATTTT.

The genes are TRBV29-1 and TRBJ1-2, with 12 positions matching TRBD1. CDR3 size: 16 residues. V gave up 4 bases and J gave up 3 bases; unmatched junction bases: 9. Germline loops: CDR1 SQVTM, CDR2 ANQGSEA. The DNA of the CDR3 is TGCAGCGTTGGGGCCGGGACAGGGGGCTTTGACTATGGCTACACCTTC. Encoded protein: CSVGAGTGGFDYGYTF.

The V and J genes are TRBV2 and TRBJ2-7; D may be TRBD1 (6 bases). Germline V gene sequence: CDR1 SNHLY, CDR2 FYNNEI. The CDR3 spans 13 residues. Trimming cost V 2 bases and J 5 bases, with 10 bases left between them. CDR3 DNA: TGTGCCAGCAGTGAACAGGGGTTCAACGAGCAGTACTTC. Its translation: CASSEQGFNEQYF.

The V call is TRBV5-4, the J call TRBJ2-3; 8 bases are shared with TRBD1. Germline V lookup: CDR1 SGHNT, CDR2 YYREEE (reference sequence). After removal of 4 bases from V and 6 bases from J, the junction contained 7 bases not matched to a gene. The CDR3 runs to 14 residues. The CDR3 DNA reads TGTGCCAGCAGCGTAGCAGGGGGCGACGATACGCAGTATTTT. The encoded protein is CASSVAGGDDTQYF.

The V and J genes are TRBV7-3 and TRBJ2-3; possible D gene TRBD2, 6 bases. The CDR3 is made up of 13 amino acids. Germline V gene data show CDR1 as SGHTA and CDR2 as FQGTGA. V lost 5 bases, J lost 6 bases, and 12 bases lay in between. CDR3 coding DNA: TGTGCCAGCAGCCCGACGGGGGTCGATACGCAGTATTTT. It specifies CASSPTGVDTQYF.

The gene calls are TRBV28 and TRBJ1-6; no reliable D call. This CDR3 spans 12 amino acids. CDR1 and CDR2 from the germline V gene are MDHEN and SYDVKM. The ends were cut back, 10 bases at V and 7 bases at J, with 11 bases in the middle. The CDR3 protein is CAIQLQNSPLHF. Here the CDR3 DNA reads TGTGCCATTCAACTGCAAAATTCACCCCTCCACTTT.

This clone occurred a few times. The chain couples TRBV2 to TRBJ1-2; TRBD1 is a possible D gene (6 bases). V gave up 2 bases and J gave up 6 bases, with 13 bases separating them. Germline values: CDR1 SNHLY, CDR2 FYNNEI. The CDR3 is 14 amino acids. The CDR3 DNA sequence: TGTGCCAGCAGTGAATCGGGCAGGGGCCATGGCTACACCTTC. It translates to CASSESGRGHGYTF. The variable domain in full, completed from reference TRBV2 and TRBJ1-2, reads EPEVTQTPSHQVTQMGQEVILRCVPISNHLYFYWYRQILGQKVEFLVSFYNNEISEKSEIFDDQFSVERPDGSNFTLKIRSTKLEDSAMYFCASSESGRGHGYTFGSGTRLTVV.

This clone was seen more than once but under ten times. V and J are TRBV7-8 and TRBJ1-5; no clear D. The CDR3 has 16 amino acids. Germline loops: CDR1 SGHVS, CDR2 FQNEAQ. V lost 1 base to trimming and J lost 5 bases, with 15 bases between them. The CDR3 DNA sequence: TGTGCCAGCAGCTTAGTGGGCGCAGTGGGTTATCAGCCCCAGCATTTT. Its translation is CASSLVGAVGYQPQHF.

This clone came up a few times. The chain carries TRBV28 and TRBJ1-2, with 8 bases lining up with TRBD1. After removal of 6 bases from V and 8 bases from J, the junction contained 11 bases not matched to a gene. CDR1 is MDHEN, CDR2 SYDVKM, per germline. The CDR3 has 14 residues. This CDR3 is CASRSTGEEWGYTF. For the CDR3, the DNA is TGTGCCAGCAGGTCGACAGGGGAGGAGTGGGGCTACACCTTC.

This chain links TRBV6-2 or TRBV6-3 with TRBJ2-1; TRBD1 matches at 7 bases. CDR3 length: 15 amino acids. V lost 5 bases to trimming and J lost 0 bases; unmatched junction nucleotides: 4. Germline V gives CDR1 MNHEY, CDR2 SVGEGT. The CDR3 sequence is CASSARDSSYNEQFF. The CDR3 DNA sequence: TGTGCCAGCAGTGCCCGGGACAGCTCCTACAATGAGCAGTTCTTC.

The chain combines TRBV28 with TRBJ1-5; the D gene is possibly TRBD1 (5 bases). This CDR3 region has 16 residues. Germline CDR1 and CDR2: MDHEN and SYDVKM. V was trimmed by 0 bases and J by 3 bases, leaving 12 bases between them. The CDR3 DNA follows: TGTGCCAGCAGTTTATGGGGGCAGGGTGACAATCAGCCCCAGCATTTT. This sequence encodes CASSLWGQGDNQPQHF.

This chain uses TRBV11-3 with TRBJ2-5; D is ambiguous. This CDR3 is 13 amino acids long. CDR1 and CDR2 (germline): SGHNT, YENEEA. V lost 0 bases and J lost 2, with 4 bases in between. The CDR3 reads CASSLDGQETQYF. CDR3 DNA sequence: TGTGCCAGCAGCTTAGACGGTCAAGAGACCCAGTACTTC.

The chain uses TRBV6-2 or TRBV6-3 and TRBJ1-5; 9 bases fit TRBD1. Trimming removed 5 bases from V and 5 bases from J; junction bases left unmatched: 16. CDR3 length equals 18 residues. In germline, CDR1 is MNHEY, CDR2 SVGEGT. The chain's CDR3 is CASSLTRDRAVFDQPQHF. As DNA, the CDR3 is TGTGCCAGCAGTCTCACCCGGGACAGGGCGGTGTTCGATCAGCCCCAGCATTTT.

CDR3 nucleotide sequence: TGTGCCAGTAGTCTCTCCGGGACAGTGAACACTGAAGCTTTCTTT. It encodes CASSLSGTVNTEAFF. The chain carries TRBV19 and TRBJ1-1; TRBD1 matches at 7 bases. The germline gives CDR1 LNHDA, CDR2 SQIVND (reference sequence). Germline trimming cut 5 bases from V and 0 bases from J; bases unmatched to any gene: 6. The CDR3 has 15 residues.

The chain has TRBV21-1 and TRBJ2-4; the tabulated D call, TRBD2, remains unverified against the DNA. TRBV21-1 is shown as a pseudogene. The CDR3 is 16 amino acids. CDR3 nucleotides: TGTGCCAGCAGCAGCCCCGGCAGACTAGCCAAAAACATTCAGTACTTC. The encoded protein is CASSSPGRLAKNIQYF.